Below, 10 T cell receptor beta chains from the same sample are listed, as sequenced in a study of T cell changes during pregnancy in multiple sclerosis. Assay: immunoSEQ multiplex PCR; the TCRdb copy retains only in-frame clones and omits some. This sample has about 50,000 clones, with approximately 94% found just once. The source was CD8+ T cells from peripheral blood mononuclear cells, collected in the first trimester of pregnancy. These receptors originate from a female donor with multiple sclerosis, enrolled in a pregnancy study.

The V call is TRBV7-6, the J call TRBJ2-3; TRBD2 agrees at 11 bases. The CDR3 contains 16 residues. The V and J ends lost 3 bases and 2 bases, in that order; junction bases with no gene match: 4. CDR1 SGHVS and CDR2 FNYEAQ come from the germline V gene. The CDR3 sequence: CASSFRLAGYTDTQYF. The CDR3 DNA reads as TGTGCCAGCAGCTTTAGACTAGCGGGGTACACAGATACGCAGTATTTT.

The chain employs TRBV7-8 and TRBJ2-7, with TRBD1 matching 8 bases. The CDR3 has 12 residues. The V gene end was trimmed by 5 bases and the J gene end by 6 bases; junction bases not matched to a gene: 3. Germline lookup yields CDR1 SGHVS and CDR2 FQNEAQ. CDR3 sequence: CASSRTGSEQYF. The CDR3 coding sequence is TGTGCCAGCAGCCGGACAGGGAGCGAGCAGTACTTC. Complete variable domain (other parts from reference TRBV7-8 and TRBJ2-7): GAGVSQSPRYKVAKRGQDVALRCDPISGHVSLFWYQQALGQGPEFLTYFQNEAQLDKSGLPSDRFFAERPEGSVSTLKIQRTQQEDSAVYLCASSRTGSEQYFGPGTRLTVT.

The chain has TRBV7-9 and TRBJ2-7, with D possibly being TRBD1 (6 bases). The ends were cut back, 5 bases at V and 2 bases at J, with 10 bases in the middle. Germline-derived CDR1 and CDR2 are SEHNR and FQNEAQ (reference sequence). This CDR3 comprises 13 residues. The CDR3 sequence is CASSHRDTYEQYF. CDR3 bases: TGTGCCAGCAGCCACAGGGACACCTACGAGCAGTACTTC. Variable domain in full (rest from reference TRBV7-9 and TRBJ2-7): DTGVSQNPRHKITKRGQNVTFRCDPISEHNRLYWYRQTLGQGPEFLTYFQNEAQLEKSRLLSDRFSAERPKGSFSTLEIQRTEQGDSAMYLCASSHRDTYEQYFGPGTRLTVT.

The chain recombines TRBV4-2 with TRBJ2-3, with TRBD2 matching over 7 bases. The CDR3 is 17 residues long. Germline V gene sequence: CDR1 LGHNA, CDR2 YNFKEQ. V was pared by 3 bases and J by 2 bases, with 11 bases of the junction left unmatched. In DNA, the CDR3 is TGTGCCAGCAGCCACCCTGGGAGCGGGGCATCCACAGATACGCAGTATTTT. Residues: CASSHPGSGASTDTQYF.

This chain links TRBV9 with TRBJ2-5; D is possibly TRBD1 (5 bases). Germline V gene data show CDR1 as SGDLS and CDR2 as YYNGEE. This CDR3 contains 16 residues. V was clipped by 2 bases and J by 0 bases, with 14 bases between them. The CDR3 is CASSVYDSPYQETQYF. As DNA, the CDR3 is TGTGCCAGCAGCGTTTATGACAGCCCTTACCAAGAGACCCAGTACTTC.

The V gene is TRBV2, the J gene TRBJ2-1, with a possible D match to TRBD1 (6 bases). Between the trimmed V and J ends, which lost 3 bases and 7 bases, there was a span of 19 bases. Per the germline V gene, CDR1 is SNHLY and CDR2 is FYNNEI. The CDR3 loop spans 16 amino acids. CDR3 amino acids: CASSEVRKRGWNEQFF. The CDR3 nucleotides are TGTGCCAGCAGTGAGGTGAGGAAGAGGGGGTGGAATGAGCAGTTCTTC.

This chain joins TRBV7-6 and TRBJ2-5, with a possible D match to TRBD1 (6 bases). The germline gives CDR1 SGHVS, CDR2 FNYEAQ. CDR3 length: 16 amino acids. Trimming removed 3 bases at V and 2 bases at J, with 16 bases between. The CDR3 sequence: CASSFDAAGAQETQYF. DNA for the CDR3: TGTGCCAGCAGCTTTGATGCGGCAGGGGCTCAAGAGACCCAGTACTTC.

V and J are TRBV19 and TRBJ1-2; D is possibly TRBD1 (5 bases). V shed 7 bases and J shed 4 bases, with 19 bases lying between them. This CDR3 contains 15 residues. Germline V gene lookup returns CDR1 LNHDA and CDR2 SQIVND (reference sequence). The DNA of the CDR3 is TGTGCCAGTACTCTCCGGGACTATGGTACCTATGGCTACACCTTC. Translation: CASTLRDYGTYGYTF.

The chain recombines TRBV7-9 with TRBJ2-1; 8 bases are a match to TRBD2. J gave up 2 bases and V 5 bases, and 5 bases lay outside the gene matches. The CDR3 has 15 amino acids. CDR1 SEHNR and CDR2 FQNEAQ come from the germline V gene (reference sequence). The CDR3 DNA follows: TGTGCCAGCAGCCTCAAGCGGGGGACCTACAATGAGCAGTTCTTC. Translation: CASSLKRGTYNEQFF.

The V gene is TRBV6-4, the J gene TRBJ1-1, with D hard to call. V lost 3 bases and J lost 0, with 8 bases in between. The CDR3 totals 14 residues. Germline CDR1 and CDR2: MRHNA and SNTAGT. In DNA, the CDR3 is TGTGCCAGCAGTGAAACAGCGGTGAACACTGAAGCTTTCTTT. Amino acid sequence: CASSETAVNTEAFF.